This T cell receptor (beta chain) is drawn from a study of response to subunit inactivated influenza vaccine listed by TCRdb under 2018. Background for the entire study: The study used deep quantitative T cell receptor repertoire profiling to track responses to a trivalent subunit inactivated influenza vaccine.

Trimming costs V 8 bases and J 3 bases, and their ends lie 6 bases apart. Measured from the cysteine to the phenylalanine, the CDR3 is 11 residues long. The sequence is cut down to CDR3 DNA, 33 bases in frame from base 1. From a lookup of the germline V gene, CDR1 and CDR2 are ENHRY and SYGVKD. Concerning this clonotype: Its antigen remains unidentified. It has no much larger one-base neighbor in the sample; base qualities were not kept.

Summary of the overall study and its limitations: The authors suggested that each seasonal influenza vaccination may recruit only a limited number of new T cells.

The protocol used for the library was RT-PCR. Sequencing was carried out with an Illumina HiSeq 2500. TCRdb cleaned the public reads at Q25 with fastp, built clones with MiXCR and kept in-frame beta chains. Entries that share a CDR3 protein sequence are merged under the most common genes and DNA. Within this sample are about 500,000 distinct CDR3 sequences, with approximately 7.7% of them counted one time only. About 12% of the sample goes to the ten largest clones. Specimen: PBMCs from blood, collected 23 to 25 months after vaccination. The rearranged segments are TRBV10-3 and TRBJ2-3; too little of a D gene remains to name it. The clonotype originates from a man between 50 and 69 years old who received an inactivated influenza vaccine. Donor details come from another sample of the same person, matched by shared clones. The CDR3 region has the sequence CAIGRTDTQYF. The nucleotide sequence is given as TGTGCCATCGGTCGAACAGATACGCAGTATTTT.